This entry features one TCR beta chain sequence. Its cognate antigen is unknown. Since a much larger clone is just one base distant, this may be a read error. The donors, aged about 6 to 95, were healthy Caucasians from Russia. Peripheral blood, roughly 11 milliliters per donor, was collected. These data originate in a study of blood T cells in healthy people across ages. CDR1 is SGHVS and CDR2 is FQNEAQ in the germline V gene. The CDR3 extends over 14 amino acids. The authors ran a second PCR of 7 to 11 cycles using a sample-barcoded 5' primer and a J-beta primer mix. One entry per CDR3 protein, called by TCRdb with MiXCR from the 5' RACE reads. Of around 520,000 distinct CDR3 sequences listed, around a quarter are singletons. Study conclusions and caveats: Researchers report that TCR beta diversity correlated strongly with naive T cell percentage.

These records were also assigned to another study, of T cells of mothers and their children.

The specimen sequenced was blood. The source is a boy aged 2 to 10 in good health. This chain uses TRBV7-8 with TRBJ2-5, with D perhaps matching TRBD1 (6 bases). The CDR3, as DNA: TGTGCCAGCAGCTTAGACAGGGTGGGTCACGAGCAGTGCTTC. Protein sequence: CASSLDRVGHEQCF.